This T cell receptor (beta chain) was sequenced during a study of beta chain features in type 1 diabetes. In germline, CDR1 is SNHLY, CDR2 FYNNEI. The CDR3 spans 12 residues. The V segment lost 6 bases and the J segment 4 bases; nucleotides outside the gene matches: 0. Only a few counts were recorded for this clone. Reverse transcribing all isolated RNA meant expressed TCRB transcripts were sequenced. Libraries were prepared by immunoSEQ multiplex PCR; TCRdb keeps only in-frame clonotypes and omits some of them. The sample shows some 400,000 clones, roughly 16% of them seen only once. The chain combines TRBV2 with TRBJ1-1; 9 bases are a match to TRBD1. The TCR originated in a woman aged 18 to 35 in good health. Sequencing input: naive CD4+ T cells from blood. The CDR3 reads CASRDRGTEAFF. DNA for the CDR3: TGTGCCAGCAGGGACAGGGGCACTGAAGCTTTCTTT.